A single count supports the clone carrying this T cell receptor beta chain. Its matching antigen is unknown. The sample is drawn from a study of T cell clones after liver transplantation. Background on the study: At least one year of complete immunosuppression withdrawal without enzymes over twice normal defined tolerance. Regarding the study as a whole: Small, mixed patient groups and varying post-transplant times limit these conclusions.

Libraries were prepared by immunoSEQ multiplex PCR; TCRdb keeps only in-frame clonotypes and omits some of them. The sample holds around 110,000 clones, approximately 90% seen once. Trimming took off 0 bases at V and 5 bases at J, with 12 bases between the two ends. This CDR3 has 14 amino acids. Germline lookup yields CDR1 SGDLS and CDR2 YYNGEE. Sample: CD4+ T cells from blood, taken 12 months after liver transplant. The V call is TRBV9, the J call TRBJ2-7; possible D gene TRBD2, 6 bases. The sequence was collected from a human patient who received a liver transplant. Some of the T cells might come from the graft donor. Written as DNA, the CDR3 is TGTGCCAGCAGCGTAGCGGGAGTGAGTCACGAGCAGTACTTC. This encodes CASSVAGVSHEQYF. Full variable domain (remainder filled in from reference TRBV9 and TRBJ2-7): DSGVTQTPKHLITATGQRVTLRCSPRSGDLSVYWYQQSLDQGLQFLIQYYNGEERAKGNILERFSAQQFPDLHSELNLSSLELGDSALYFCASSVAGVSHEQYFGPGTRLTVT.